This TCR beta chain appears in the sequencing data of a study of T-cell memory formation after mild COVID-19. Turning to the study itself: TCR clusters largely stayed donor specific.

Trimming pared 5 bases from V and 6 bases from J, leaving 10 bases between. Germline values: CDR1 SGHRS, CDR2 YFSETQ. The CDR3 consists of 12 residues. General study findings and limits: Proof of SARS-CoV-2 specificity was absent for the second-wave clones that crested on day 37.

MiXCR, applied by TCRdb to the 5' RACE reads, yields one record per CDR3 protein. The sample records roughly 200,000 distinct CDR3 sequences, 16% being singletons. Note on this clonotype: Its matching antigen is unknown.

The chain links TRBV5-1 to TRBJ2-3, with D unclear. This receptor was taken from an adult woman who had mild COVID-19 (a few samples of this study predate the infection). Cell type and time point are not known. The sample consisted of PBMCs or a T cell subset sorted from them (not recorded which). In nucleotides, the CDR3 is TGCGCCAGCAGTCGCCTAGGGGATACGCAGTATTTT. Translated: CASSRLGDTQYF.